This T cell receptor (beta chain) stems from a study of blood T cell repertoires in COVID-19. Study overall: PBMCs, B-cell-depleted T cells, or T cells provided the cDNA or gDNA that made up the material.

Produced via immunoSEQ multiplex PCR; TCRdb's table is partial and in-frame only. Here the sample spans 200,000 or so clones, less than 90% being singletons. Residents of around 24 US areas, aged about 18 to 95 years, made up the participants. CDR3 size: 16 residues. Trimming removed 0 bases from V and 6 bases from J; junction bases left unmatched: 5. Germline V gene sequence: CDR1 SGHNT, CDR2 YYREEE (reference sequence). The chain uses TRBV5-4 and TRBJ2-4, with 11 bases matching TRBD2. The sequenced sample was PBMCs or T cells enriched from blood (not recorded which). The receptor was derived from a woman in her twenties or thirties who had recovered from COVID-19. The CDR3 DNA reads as TGTGCCAGCAGCTTGGGGGGACTAGCGGTACGAAACATTCAGTACTTC. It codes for CASSLGGLAVRNIQYF.